The entry that follows covers one T cell receptor beta chain sequence. This sample was included in a study of blood T cell repertoires in COVID-19. As for the study in general: Sources were T cells, B-cell-depleted T cells, or PBMCs; the material itself was cDNA or gDNA.

The data were produced by immunoSEQ multiplex PCR, yet TCRdb's version contains in-frame clones alone and is incomplete. The data show 250,000 to 300,000 clones, approximately 91% seen once. Recruitment covered about 25 US areas and drew participants whose ages spanned about 18 to 100 years. The study counted Cohort 3 donors as recovered given two negative PCRs, clearance, or symptom resolution. The source of this sequence is a woman in her thirties or forties who had recovered from COVID-19. What was sequenced was PBMCs or T cells enriched from blood (not recorded which).

The chain's CDR3 is CASSLQGTGGNTIYF. Written as DNA, the CDR3 is TGCGCCAGCAGCCTACAGGGGACTGGCGGAAACACCATATATTTT. V usage is TRBV4-1 and J usage is TRBJ1-3; TRBD1 aligns across 7 bases. The junction had 7 bases not matched to a gene; V was cut back by 4 bases and J by 4 bases. Per germline, CDR1 MGHRA and CDR2 YSYEKL. The CDR3 spans 15 residues.